The 17 T cell receptor beta chains listed next were all sequenced from one sample in a study of Graves' ophthalmopathy and Graves' hyperthyroidism. TCR beta CDR3 amplification used RNA transcripts. HTBI primers primed a first-round RT-PCR, and a second-round multiplex PCR followed. TCRdb called the multiplex PCR reads again in MiXCR, with one record for every CDR3 protein. The table has about 170,000 distinct CDR3 sequences, over 35% seen once. Sequenced material: peripheral blood. The receptors were gathered from a woman aged 40 to 50 with Graves' ophthalmopathy.

In this sample, this clonotype turned up a few times. This CDR3 is CSSSGDSLYGYTF. CDR3 DNA: TGCAGCTCTTCGGGCGACAGCCTCTATGGCTACACCTTC. This rearrangement joins TRBV29-1 to TRBJ1-2, with D possibly TRBD1 on 5 matching bases. This CDR3 region has 13 residues. Germline lookup yields CDR1 SQVTM and CDR2 ANQGSEA. Trimming took off 8 bases at V and 4 bases at J, with 17 bases between the two ends.

The chain recombines TRBV6-2 or TRBV6-3 with TRBJ2-7; 9 nucleotides line up with TRBD1. This CDR3 is 13 amino acids long. The ends lost 6 bases at V and 6 bases at J; junction bases unmatched: 6. Germline V lookup: CDR1 MNHEY, CDR2 SVGEGT. DNA for the CDR3: TGTGCCAGCAGCCCCCGGGACAGGGCCGAGCAGTACTTC. Residues: CASSPRDRAEQYF.

This clonotype was counted at least ten times. V gene TRBV28 combines with J gene TRBJ1-2; D gene uncertain. The CDR3 extends over 15 amino acids. CDR1 is MDHEN, CDR2 SYDVKM, per germline. V was trimmed by 3 bases and J by 4 bases, leaving 15 bases between them. The CDR3 is CASSFVSDRTYGYTF. The CDR3 DNA reads as TGTGCCAGCAGTTTCGTTTCGGACCGGACCTATGGCTACACCTTC.

V usage is TRBV6-1 and J usage is TRBJ2-7; 9 bases match TRBD2. CDR1 is MNHNS, CDR2 SASEGT, per germline. After removal of 7 bases from V and 7 bases from J, the junction contained 14 bases not matched to a gene. This CDR3 has 15 amino acids. Here the CDR3 DNA reads TGTGCCAGCACACGACGTAGCGGGAGCGGGATTGAGCAGTACTTC. It translates to CASTRRSGSGIEQYF.

This clonotype was recorded at least ten times. The rearrangement links TRBV5-8 to TRBJ1-6, with no clear D. V was cut by 4 bases and J by 7 bases, with 15 bases left in between. Germline V lookup: CDR1 SGHTS, CDR2 YDEGEE. There are 15 residues in the CDR3. CDR3 sequence (DNA): TGTGCCAGCAGCGACGGACGGAGGATAAATTCACCCCTCCACTTT. It codes for CASSDGRRINSPLHF.

This clonotype was detected ten times or more. V gene TRBV6-1 combines with J gene TRBJ1-3, with a weak D call TRBD1 (5 bases). Trimming removed 7 bases at V and 2 bases at J, with 12 bases between. Germline CDR1 and CDR2: MNHNS and SASEGT. The CDR3 loop spans 14 amino acids. Here the CDR3 reads CASKAWDAGNTIYF. DNA for the CDR3: TGTGCCAGCAAAGCATGGGACGCTGGAAACACCATATATTTT.

This clonotype was found many times. The J gene is TRBJ1-1, the V gene TRBV7-8; perhaps TRBD1 as D (5 bases). Germline V gene data show CDR1 as SGHVS and CDR2 as FQNEAQ. V lost 4 bases to trimming and J lost 11 bases, with 14 bases between them. The CDR3 is 12 residues long. This chain's CDR3 is CASSWGSGMAFF. CDR3 sequence (DNA): TGTGCCAGCAGCTGGGGGTCAGGGATGGCTTTCTTT. Supplemented by reference TRBV7-8 and TRBJ1-1, the full variable domain reads GAGVSQSPRYKVAKRGQDVALRCDPISGHVSLFWYQQALGQGPEFLTYFQNEAQLDKSGLPSDRFFAERPEGSVSTLKIQRTQQEDSAVYLCASSWGSGMAFFGQGTRLTVV.

This chain joins TRBV15 and TRBJ1-1; D gene unclear. The length of the CDR3 is 16 residues. Germline V CDR1 and CDR2: LNHNV, YYDKDF (reference sequence). V lost 0 bases, J lost 3 bases, and 14 bases lay in between. The CDR3 DNA follows: TGTGCCACCAGCAGAGATGGTAGAGACCTGGACACTGAAGCTTTCTTT. This sequence encodes CATSRDGRDLDTEAFF.

In this sample, this clonotype turned up many times. The CDR3 loop is CASSPPSTGSGHYGYTF. In nucleotides, the CDR3 is TGTGCCAGCTCACCACCGAGTACAGGGTCCGGACACTATGGCTACACCTTC. The V and J genes are TRBV18 and TRBJ1-2; D possibly corresponds to TRBD1 (6 bases). The germline CDR1 and CDR2 sequences are KGHSH and LQKENI. The V end was cut by 0 bases, the J end by 3 bases, with 17 bases between. The CDR3 length is 17 residues.

The table lists this clonotype with many counts. The V and J genes are TRBV20-1 and TRBJ1-6, with D possibly matching TRBD1 (6 bases). The CDR3 sequence is 15 residues long. Per the germline V gene, CDR1 is DFQATT and CDR2 is SNEGSKA (reference sequence). Trimming cost V 8 bases and J 0 bases, with 14 bases left between them. The CDR3 loop is CSWGPLLSYNSPLHF. In nucleotides, the CDR3 is TGCAGTTGGGGGCCATTGCTCTCCTATAATTCACCCCTCCACTTT.

The chain uses TRBV6-1 and TRBJ1-1; perhaps TRBD1 as D (5 bases). Trimming cost V 5 bases and J 5 bases, with 12 bases left between them. Germline-derived CDR1 and CDR2 are MNHNS and SASEGT. The CDR3 consists of 13 residues. The CDR3 DNA reads as TGTGCCAGCAGTCTCCTCCGGGGGACTGAAGCTTTCTTT. It is translated as CASSLLRGTEAFF.

This clonotype has a count of ten or more. This chain connects TRBV12-3 or TRBV12-4 to TRBJ1-5; TRBD1 aligns across 7 bases. The V gene end was trimmed by 4 bases and the J gene end by 1 base; junction bases not matched to a gene: 4. The CDR3 covers 15 residues. DNA for the CDR3: TGTGCCAGCAGTTCGACAGGGTTAAGCAATCAGCCCCAGCATTTT. This translates into CASSSTGLSNQPQHF.

This clonotype has ten or more counts. The chain combines TRBV18 with TRBJ1-2; D might be TRBD1 (5 bases). Trimming cost V 0 bases and J 4 bases, with 9 bases left between them. Germline V gene sequence: CDR1 KGHSH, CDR2 LQKENI. This CDR3 is 14 amino acids long. CDR3 residues: CASSPPGDPYGYTF. CDR3 nucleotides: TGTGCCAGCTCACCACCGGGGGACCCCTATGGCTACACCTTC.

CDR3 amino acids: CSVVKGVTEAFF. For the CDR3, the DNA is TGCAGCGTTGTAAAGGGAGTCACTGAAGCTTTCTTT. This chain links TRBV29-1 with TRBJ1-1; D gene unclear. Trimming left V 4 bases short and J 4 bases short, with 10 bases between. The CDR3 runs to 12 residues. Per the germline V gene, CDR1 is SQVTM and CDR2 is ANQGSEA.

This clonotype occurred many times. This sequence joins TRBV29-1 and TRBJ2-7; D tentatively fits TRBD1 or TRBD2 (5 bases each). The CDR3 is 12 amino acids. Trimming stripped 6 bases from V and 3 bases from J, with 12 bases between. Germline loops: CDR1 SQVTM, CDR2 ANQGSEA. The CDR3 DNA reads as TGCAGCGTACCTACAGGAGGCTACGAGCAGTACTTC. This encodes CSVPTGGYEQYF.

This chain connects TRBV6-1 to TRBJ1-5, with D uncertain. V was cut by 4 bases and J by 5 bases, with 15 bases left in between. The CDR3 is 15 amino acids. Germline V gene data show CDR1 as MNHNS and CDR2 as SASEGT. CDR3 sequence reads: CASSAPFRTDQPQHF. The CDR3 coding sequence is TGTGCCAGCAGTGCACCGTTTAGGACGGATCAGCCCCAGCATTTT.

In this sample, this clonotype turned up many times. The chain uses TRBV28 and TRBJ1-2, with D possibly being TRBD1 (6 bases). Between the trimmed V and J ends, which lost 10 bases and 2 bases, there was a span of 8 bases. Germline V gene data show CDR1 as MDHEN and CDR2 as SYDVKM. This CDR3 spans 11 amino acids. As DNA, the CDR3 is TGTGCCAACGGGGGCAACTATGGCTACACCTTC. Protein sequence: CANGGNYGYTF.